This TCR beta chain was identified in a study of cytomegalovirus exposure and HLA in healthy donors. Looking at the study overall: T cells numbering around 180 million yielded 117 million unique TCR beta sequences in an earlier analysis. Study-wide points: Productive status was seen about 87% or about 30% of the time for most TCR beta V segments in an earlier analysis. When analyzed later, a missense DCLRE1C variant was found to be linked to TCR beta V- and J-gene trimming.

13 Jbeta primers and 60 Vbeta primers were used for the PCR. TCRdb's copy holds only in-frame clones and misses some; the assay was immunoSEQ multiplex PCR. Of 100,000 or so clones detected, about 74% appear once; the ten largest clones hold under 5.5%. With regard to this clone: What it binds is not known.

Germline V gives CDR1 SEHNR, CDR2 FQNEAQ (reference sequence). V shed 5 bases, J shed 10 bases, and the junction held 14 bases outside the gene matches. This CDR3 is built from 15 residues. Material for sequencing was PBMCs. The TCR originated in a woman younger than 35 in good health and CMV-seropositive. V gene TRBV7-9 combines with J gene TRBJ2-1; 7 positions agree with TRBD2. The CDR3 DNA is TGTGCCAGCAGCCCCCTGATGGCGGGGGAGGGCGAGCAGTTCTTC. This gives the protein CASSPLMAGEGEQFF.